This TCR beta chain was sequenced during a study of neoadjuvant anti-PD-1 for oral cavity cancer (dated by TCRdb to about 2021). With respect to the entire study: Patients mostly received three to four biweekly doses of nivolumab at 3 mg/kg before curative-intent surgical resection. The parent correlative cohort had around 13 patients and a response rate of 30% to 35%. Patients with complete response, partial response or stable disease by RECIST 1.1 were defined as responders, whereas patients with progression were defined as non-responders. For patients who did not progress, a fourth nivolumab dose was given around day 43, followed by definitive surgical resection on days 50-56. Findings and caveats that apply to the study as a whole: Within PBMCs, T cell clonality (Gini index) was significantly higher in non-responders than responders after neoadjuvant nivolumab. The TCR analyses had only a few patients in each response group, and the authors called for validation in larger cohorts. A higher pretreatment blood Treg/Th17 ratio correlated with both higher pretreatment blood TCRbeta clonality and lower post-treatment tumor TCRbeta clonality.

In the case of this clone: Which antigen it targets is not known. Base qualities are missing; no much larger clone stands one base away.

For deep sequencing, PBMC libraries mostly used about 500 ng of input genomic DNA, with six replicates for each sample. The immunoSEQ hsTCRbeta kit was used to prepare TCRbeta libraries according to the manufacturer's instructions. The completed libraries were mixed into a single pool at 3 nM, then sequenced with an Illumina NovaSeq 6000 S4 flow cell. In the original analysis: The immunoSEQ Analyzer handled quality control and preprocessing of the raw data. The analysis was limited to productive rearrangements, and each clonotype was defined by a unique CDR3 amino acid sequence. Repertoire clonality was estimated as the Gini-Simpson index, computed with the R package tcR. Student's t test was used to compare Gini indices, and Pearson correlation was used to assess associations with tumor size change. The clones in this table, taken by TCRdb from immuneACCESS, are in-frame only. Not every clone is retained; where verified, under half of the shortfall comes from an unresolved V gene, and the cause of the rest is unknown. That table supplies the V and J calls and clone size; D and trimming were determined from the DNA. The sample includes some 10,000 clones, with roughly 66% observed a single time. The ten top clones hold under 5% of the sample.

In light of the paper, this sample's time point label describes: after neoadjuvant nivolumab, at surgical resection. None of the patients had received prior systemic or radiation treatment, and all were newly diagnosed with stage II-IVA oral cavity squamous cell carcinoma. Everyone in the cohort had locally advanced, HPV-negative oral cavity squamous cell carcinoma. Peripheral blood mononuclear cells were analyzed directly, without maintenance or expansion in culture. The samples were obtained from a longitudinal correlative study of a single-arm phase II trial testing neoadjuvant nivolumab in oral cavity squamous cell carcinoma. Subject-matched pre- and post-treatment PBMCs and tumors from three responders and three non-responders were subjected to genomic DNA-based TCRbeta sequencing. Peripheral blood mononuclear cells were drawn once before nivolumab treatment and a second time after treatment, when surgery took place. Genomic DNA was isolated from PBMCs using the Maxwell RSC DNA from Cells kit.

The CDR3, cysteine through phenylalanine, is 14 amino acids long. Just CDR3 DNA is preserved here, 42 bases in frame from base 1. The CDR1 and CDR2 encoded by the germline V gene are MGHRA and YSYEKL. V is shortened by 0 bases, J by 11 bases, and the region joining them spans 15 bases. The TCR originated in a person between 40 and 80 years old with oral cavity squamous cell carcinoma. The V gene is TRBV4-1 and the J gene is TRBJ2-3; D gene: possibly TRBD2, on 7 matching bases. Sequencing used PBMCs, obtained after nivolumab (anti-PD-1) treatment. The DNA reads as follows: TGCGCCAGCAGCCAAGATAAGGGAGGGGGGAAGCAGTATTTT. The resulting protein is CASSQDKGGGKQYF.